The rows below give T cell receptor beta chains drawn from one sample of a study of radiation and T cells in renal cell carcinoma. TCRdb's table, derived via immunoSEQ multiplex PCR, lists solely in-frame clones and lacks some. The table shows approximately 92,000 clones, with around four fifths occurring only once. The sample here was blood, taken from a patient whose treatment included radiotherapy and nephrectomy. The receptor source for this set is a man in his forties or fifties with renal cell carcinoma. CDR3s include the opening cysteine and the closing phenylalanine or tryptophan.

cdr3_length: 15; v_call: TRBV25-1; cdr3_aa: CASSELSSRGNEQFF
cdr3_length: 16; v_call: TRBV5-1; cdr3_aa: CASSLIPGQATGEQYF
cdr3_length: 15; v_call: TRBV11-2; cdr3_aa: CASSLGPGTGDEQYF
cdr3_length: 15; v_call: TRBV5-6; cdr3_aa: CASSSELRNTDTQYF
cdr3_length: 15; v_call: TRBV28; cdr3_aa: CASSLYRGRSHEAFF
cdr3_length: 12; v_call: TRBV18; cdr3_aa: CASSPGGHEQYF
cdr3_length: 15; v_call: TRBV5-1; cdr3_aa: CASSPGTGESYGYTF
cdr3_length: 13; v_call: TRBV2; cdr3_aa: CASLGQLEETQYF
cdr3_length: 13; v_call: TRBV27; cdr3_aa: CASREAVGYEQYF
cdr3_length: 17; v_call: TRBV6-1; cdr3_aa: CASSAYPGTEVSNEQFF
cdr3_length: 13; v_call: TRBV28; cdr3_aa: CASRDHQGTEAFF
cdr3_length: 16; v_call: TRBV9; cdr3_aa: CASSVLAGGPIGELFF
cdr3_length: 14; v_call: TRBV6-5; cdr3_aa: CASTQSGMGGELFF
cdr3_length: 14; v_call: TRBV2; cdr3_aa: CASSAGTGLYEQYF
cdr3_length: 13; v_call: TRBV30; cdr3_aa: CAWNWGQGAGYTF
cdr3_length: 12; v_call: TRBV7-9; cdr3_aa: CASSDGYYEQYF
cdr3_length: 14; v_call: TRBV2; cdr3_aa: CASSEDLVSGTQYF
cdr3_length: 14; v_call: TRBV6-5; cdr3_aa: CASSYGGAMDEQFF
cdr3_length: 15; v_call: TRBV28; cdr3_aa: CASIGGAPSNQPQHF
cdr3_length: 20; v_call: TRBV4-1; cdr3_aa: CASSQPTGGQGGLYNSPLHF
cdr3_length: 14; v_call: TRBV5-1; cdr3_aa: CASSPTGGGYEQYF
cdr3_length: 13; v_call: TRBV2; cdr3_aa: CASSGQGYSEQYF
cdr3_length: 17; v_call: TRBV2; cdr3_aa: CASTPLDTGGQFSPLHF
cdr3_length: 12; v_call: TRBV6-1; cdr3_aa: CASNRPGETQYF
cdr3_length: 12; v_call: TRBV11-3; cdr3_aa: CASSSKYNEQFF
cdr3_length: 13; v_call: TRBV7-2; cdr3_aa: CASSLWQLYGYTF
cdr3_length: 14; v_call: TRBV28; cdr3_aa: CASSSGQGYNEQFF
cdr3_length: 15; v_call: TRBV6-5; cdr3_aa: CASSYTFNSNQPQHF
cdr3_length: 15; v_call: TRBV2; cdr3_aa: CATNSGTGIWGGYTF
cdr3_length: 12; v_call: TRBV6-1; cdr3_aa: CASSEVWTEQYF
cdr3_length: 14; v_call: TRBV4-1; cdr3_aa: CASSQDIGFYEQYF
cdr3_length: 11; v_call: TRBV10-3; cdr3_aa: CASTGIGELFF
cdr3_length: 15; v_call: TRBV5-1; cdr3_aa: CASSLSTREVDEQFF
cdr3_length: 14; v_call: TRBV7-9; cdr3_aa: CASRTGTGGAELFF
cdr3_length: 14; v_call: TRBV7-2; cdr3_aa: CASSDLAGADTQYF
cdr3_length: 12; v_call: TRBV30; cdr3_aa: CAWGWATGELFF
cdr3_length: 14; v_call: TRBV4-2; cdr3_aa: CASSQGGGGAEQFF
cdr3_length: 14; v_call: TRBV5-6; cdr3_aa: CASTRGGAGYEQYF
cdr3_length: 14; v_call: TRBV6-5; cdr3_aa: CASSYNDLYYGYTF
cdr3_length: 13; v_call: TRBV19; cdr3_aa: CASRGGSDYGYTF
cdr3_length: 14; v_call: TRBV6-5; cdr3_aa: CASSYDGGGLEQYF
cdr3_length: 16; v_call: TRBV5-4; cdr3_aa: CASSLTGQGLSYEQYF
cdr3_length: 17; v_call: TRBV6-4; cdr3_aa: CASRKLSRATSAYEQYF
cdr3_length: 13; v_call: TRBV5-1; cdr3_aa: CASSSQVLTEAFF
cdr3_length: 12; v_call: TRBV11-3; cdr3_aa: CASSPNTGELFF
cdr3_length: 17; v_call: TRBV5-6; cdr3_aa: CASSSENSGSNYNEQFF
cdr3_length: 15; v_call: TRBV27; cdr3_aa: CATRRQAGAYNEQFF
cdr3_length: 12; v_call: TRBV6-5; cdr3_aa: CASSYSTGEAFF
cdr3_length: 14; v_call: TRBV11-2; cdr3_aa: CASSLVRNTGELFF
cdr3_length: 13; v_call: TRBV19; cdr3_aa: CASSTSLSTEQYF
cdr3_length: 17; v_call: TRBV2; cdr3_aa: CASATLERGAPGDTQYF
cdr3_length: 15; v_call: TRBV5-4; cdr3_aa: CASSLAGHTNTEAFF
cdr3_length: 16; v_call: TRBV4-1; cdr3_aa: CASSQVDMLVSYEQYF
cdr3_length: 15; v_call: TRBV19; cdr3_aa: CASSRGGALGTEAFF
cdr3_length: 14; v_call: TRBV7-6; cdr3_aa: CASSLVGSREGQFF
cdr3_length: 14; v_call: TRBV19; cdr3_aa: CASSFRQMNTEAFF
cdr3_length: 14; v_call: TRBV21-1; cdr3_aa: CASSKTLEVTEAFF
cdr3_length: 13; v_call: TRBV6-5; cdr3_aa: CATRQGAGNTIYF
cdr3_length: 14; v_call: TRBV7-9; cdr3_aa: CASSLTGQIYEQYF
cdr3_length: 12; v_call: TRBV19; cdr3_aa: CASSRGYNEQFF